Listed here are 9 T cell receptor beta chains from one sample, sequenced in a study of neurological immune-mediated disorders. Via MiXCR, TCRdb re-called the 5' RACE reads, giving one row per CDR3 protein. The sample has more than 50,000 distinct CDR3 sequences, roughly 10% seen once. Sequencing used PBMCs. Every receptor here comes from a man between 60 and 75 years old in good health.

This clonotype was observed at least ten times. This chain uses TRBV7-2 with TRBJ1-4; TRBD1 agrees at 7 bases. Germline-derived CDR1 and CDR2 are SGHTA and FQGNSA. The trim removed 5 bases at V and 3 bases at J, leaving 3 bases unmatched. The CDR3 is 14 residues long. The CDR3: CASSVQGSNEKLFF. For the CDR3, the DNA is TGTGCCAGCAGCGTACAGGGGTCTAATGAAAAACTGTTTTTT.

The V gene is TRBV20-1, the J gene TRBJ1-4, with unresolved D. V was pared by 6 bases and J by 1 base, with 24 bases between. This CDR3 contains 18 residues. Germline V gene lookup returns CDR1 DFQATT and CDR2 SNEGSKA (reference sequence). The CDR3 sequence is CSAPDGGTRGRTNEKLFF. For the CDR3, the DNA is TGCAGTGCCCCAGACGGAGGTACCCGAGGTCGAACTAATGAAAAACTGTTTTTT.

The sample holds many counts of this clonotype. The chain has TRBV6-2 or TRBV6-3 and TRBJ2-3; the D is unclear. This CDR3 is built from 12 residues. V lost 0 bases and J 9 bases, leaving 7 bases between the germline ends. Per the germline V gene, CDR1 is MNHEY and CDR2 is SVGEGT. Here the CDR3 DNA reads TGTGCCAGCAGTTACTCGACTGTCACGCAGTATTTT. This codes for CASSYSTVTQYF.

This clonotype was picked up many times. This chain's CDR3 is CASSLVWVGTEAFF. The DNA of the CDR3 is TGTGCCAGCAGCTTAGTCTGGGTGGGAACTGAAGCTTTCTTT. V is TRBV7-2 and J is TRBJ1-1; D is unresolved. V was clipped by 1 base and J by 5 bases, with 11 bases between them. Germline V lookup: CDR1 SGHTA, CDR2 FQGNSA. CDR3 length equals 14 residues.

This clonotype appeared many times. The chain recombines TRBV7-2 with TRBJ1-2; tentatively, D is TRBD1 (6 bases). This CDR3 is built from 14 residues. Germline CDR1 SGHTA, CDR2 FQGNSA. Trimming cost V 4 bases and J 0 bases, with 9 bases left between them. The DNA for the CDR3 is TGTGCCAGCAGCTGGGACACCCCTAACTATGGCTACACCTTC. This gives the protein CASSWDTPNYGYTF.

This clonotype has ten or more counts. This chain links TRBV28 with TRBJ2-1; D may correspond to TRBD1 or TRBD2 (6 bases each). Germline V gives CDR1 MDHEN, CDR2 SYDVKM. V was cut by 11 bases and J by 7 bases, with 12 bases left in between. The CDR3 covers 11 residues. CDR3 nucleotides: TGTGCCGTATTAGGGGGGAATGAGCAGTTCTTC. This sequence encodes CAVLGGNEQFF. Full variable domain (missing parts from reference TRBV28 and TRBJ2-1): DVKVTQSSRYLVKRTGEKVFLECVQDMDHENMFWYRQDPGLGLRLIYFSYDVKMKEKGDIPEGYSVSREKKERFSLILESASTNQTSMYLCAVLGGNEQFFGPGTRLTVL.

This clonotype was recorded at least ten times. The gene calls are TRBV9 and TRBJ2-1, with D possibly TRBD2 on 5 matching bases. The CDR3 length is 15 residues. V gave up 3 bases and J gave up 2 bases, with 12 bases separating them. Germline CDR1 and CDR2: SGDLS and YYNGEE. The CDR3 sequence: CASSAGNPAYNEQFF. Here the CDR3 DNA reads TGTGCCAGCAGCGCGGGAAACCCAGCCTACAATGAGCAGTTCTTC. The full variable domain, with the rest looked up from reference TRBV9 and TRBJ2-1, is DSGVTQTPKHLITATGQRVTLRCSPRSGDLSVYWYQQSLDQGLQFLIQYYNGEERAKGNILERFSAQQFPDLHSELNLSSLELGDSALYFCASSAGNPAYNEQFFGPGTRLTVL.

This clonotype was recorded many times. The chain links TRBV14 to TRBJ2-5; D gene uncertain. Trimming cost V 2 bases and J 5 bases, with 12 bases left between them. In germline, CDR1 is SGHDN, CDR2 FVKESK. The CDR3 length is 14 residues. CDR3 bases: TGTGCCAGCAGCCAAACCGACGGCGCGGAGACCCAGTACTTC. Protein sequence: CASSQTDGAETQYF. Looking up the rest from reference TRBV14 and TRBJ2-5 gives the full variable domain: EAGVTQFPSHSVIEKGQTVTLRCDPISGHDNLYWYRRVMGKEIKFLLHFVKESKQDESGMPNNRFLAERTGGTYSTLKVQPAELEDSGVYFCASSQTDGAETQYFGPGTRLLVL.

The CDR3 reads CASRPERLNEKLFF. The CDR3 DNA sequence: TGTGCCAGCAGACCGGAACGGCTGAATGAAAAACTGTTTTTT. The rearrangement joins TRBV7-8 to TRBJ1-4; D is uncertain. Germline CDR1 SGHVS, CDR2 FQNEAQ. CDR3 length equals 14 residues. V was trimmed by 6 bases and J by 5 bases, leaving 13 bases between them.